The clone carrying this TCR beta chain was detected only once. Its antigen is currently unknown. CDR3 length: 15 amino acids. V was pared by 4 bases and J by 4 bases, with 18 bases between. Germline V gene data show CDR1 as SGHDT and CDR2 as YYEEEE. Repertoires were generated with immunoSEQ multiplex PCR, while TCRdb's copy carries only in-frame clones and drops some. The sample holds millions of clones, 85% to 95% seen once. HIV-negative, healthy adults without recent acute infections or vaccinations were the donors. A split of CD4+ cells into CD45RA+ naive and CD45RA-negative memory subsets was performed. The sample originates from a study of shared clonotypes between healthy human individuals. Whole-study results and caveats: Memory subsets generally showed smaller estimated richness than naive subsets did.

The sequenced sample consisted of naive CD4+ T cells sorted from blood. This sample's subset: CD45RA+ positively selected. V usage is TRBV5-6 and J usage is TRBJ2-7; D call uncertain. This receptor was identified in a man aged 18 to 30 in good health. The CDR3 sequence is CASSQTVRAVYEQYF. For the CDR3, the DNA is TGTGCCAGCAGCCAAACCGTAAGGGCGGTTTACGAGCAGTACTTC.